The clone carrying this T cell receptor (beta chain) was found a few times. Its antigen is not known. This sample is drawn from a study of identical twins. Broader study findings: An excess of low generation probability was shown by twin-shared out-of-frame alpha sequences.

This CDR3 has 13 amino acids. CDR1 LGHNA and CDR2 YSLEER come from the germline V gene. The V gene lost 8 bases and the J gene lost 6 bases, with 16 bases spanning the gap. TCRdb redid the calling of the 5' RACE reads with MiXCR, one entry per CDR3 protein. The sample yields about 720,000 distinct CDR3 sequences, 8.5% to 9% seen once. Healthy Caucasians alone served as donors. The sample was also linked to a second study, of yellow fever vaccine responses in identical twins.

The V and J genes are TRBV4-3 and TRBJ1-1; D is unresolved. This receptor was identified in a woman aged 18-29 years in good health. Material: PBMCs. The CDR3 nucleotides read TGCGCCAGCGGACTTTCAGGAAGGCCTGAAGCTTTCTTT. Translation: CASGLSGRPEAFF.